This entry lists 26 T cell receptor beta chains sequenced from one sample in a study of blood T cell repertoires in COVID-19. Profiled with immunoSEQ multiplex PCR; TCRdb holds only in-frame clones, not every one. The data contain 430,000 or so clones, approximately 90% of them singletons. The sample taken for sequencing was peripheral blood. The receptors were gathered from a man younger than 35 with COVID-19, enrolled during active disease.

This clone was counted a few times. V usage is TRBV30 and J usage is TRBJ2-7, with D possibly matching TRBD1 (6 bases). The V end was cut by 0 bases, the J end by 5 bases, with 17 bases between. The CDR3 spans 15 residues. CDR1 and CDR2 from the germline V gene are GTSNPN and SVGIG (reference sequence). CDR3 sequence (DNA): TGTGCCTGGAGTGTGGGGCAGGGGAATCGCCACGAGCAGTACTTC. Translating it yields CAWSVGQGNRHEQYF.

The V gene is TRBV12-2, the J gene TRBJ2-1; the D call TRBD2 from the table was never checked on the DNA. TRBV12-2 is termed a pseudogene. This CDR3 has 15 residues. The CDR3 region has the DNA TGTGCAAGTCGCTTAGTAGTGTGTAGCGAGCTCGAGCAGTTCTTC. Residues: CASRLVVCSELEQFF.

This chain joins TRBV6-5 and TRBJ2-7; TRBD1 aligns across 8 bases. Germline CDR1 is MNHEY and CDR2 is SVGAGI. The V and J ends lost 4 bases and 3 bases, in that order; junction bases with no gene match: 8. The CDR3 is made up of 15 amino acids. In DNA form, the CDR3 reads TGTGCCAGCAGTTTTCGGACAGGGAGCGACTACGAGCAGTACTTC. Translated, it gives CASSFRTGSDYEQYF.

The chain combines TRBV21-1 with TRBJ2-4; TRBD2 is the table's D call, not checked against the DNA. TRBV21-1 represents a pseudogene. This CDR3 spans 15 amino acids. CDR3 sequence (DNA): TGTGCCACCCGAGCCTTGGACTTAGCCAAAAACATTCAGTACTTC. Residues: CATRALDLAKNIQYF.

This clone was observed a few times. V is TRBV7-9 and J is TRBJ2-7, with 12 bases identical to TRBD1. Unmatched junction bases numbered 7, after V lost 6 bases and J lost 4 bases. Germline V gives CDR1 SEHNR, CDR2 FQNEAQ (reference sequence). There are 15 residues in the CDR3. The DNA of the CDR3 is TGTGCCAGCAGTCACCCGGGACAGGGGGCTTACGAGCAGTACTTC. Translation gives CASSHPGQGAYEQYF.

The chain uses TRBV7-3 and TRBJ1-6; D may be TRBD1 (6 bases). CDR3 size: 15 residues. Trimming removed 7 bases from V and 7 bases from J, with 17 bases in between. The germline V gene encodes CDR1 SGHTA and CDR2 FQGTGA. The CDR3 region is CASTVHRERNSPLHF. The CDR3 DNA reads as TGTGCCAGCACCGTCCACAGGGAGAGGAATTCACCCCTCCACTTT.

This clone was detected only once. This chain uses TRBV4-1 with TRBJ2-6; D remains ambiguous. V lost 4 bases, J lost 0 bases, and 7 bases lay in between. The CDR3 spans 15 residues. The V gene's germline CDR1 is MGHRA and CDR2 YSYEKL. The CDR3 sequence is CASSPSNSGANVLTF. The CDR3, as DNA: TGCGCCAGCAGCCCTTCTAACTCTGGGGCCAACGTCCTGACTTTC.

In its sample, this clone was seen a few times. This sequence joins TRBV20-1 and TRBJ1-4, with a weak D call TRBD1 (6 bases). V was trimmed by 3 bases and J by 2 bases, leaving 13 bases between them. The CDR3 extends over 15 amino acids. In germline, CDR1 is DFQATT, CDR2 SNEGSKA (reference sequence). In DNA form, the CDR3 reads TGCAGTGCTAGTGGGAACCAGGGGACTAATGAAAAACTGTTTTTT. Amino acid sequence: CSASGNQGTNEKLFF.

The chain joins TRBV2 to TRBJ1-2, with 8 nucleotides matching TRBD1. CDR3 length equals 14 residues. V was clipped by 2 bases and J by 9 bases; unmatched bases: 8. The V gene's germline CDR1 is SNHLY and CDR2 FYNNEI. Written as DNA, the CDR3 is TGTGCCAGCAGTGAATTGGGACAGGCCGTCCGCTACACCTTC. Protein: CASSELGQAVRYTF. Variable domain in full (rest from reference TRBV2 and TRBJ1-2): EPEVTQTPSHQVTQMGQEVILRCVPISNHLYFYWYRQILGQKVEFLVSFYNNEISEKSEIFDDQFSVERPDGSNFTLKIRSTKLEDSAMYFCASSELGQAVRYTFGSGTRLTVV.

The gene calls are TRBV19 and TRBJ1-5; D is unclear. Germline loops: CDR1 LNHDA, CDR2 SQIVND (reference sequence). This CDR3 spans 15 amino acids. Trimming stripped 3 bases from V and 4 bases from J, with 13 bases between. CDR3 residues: CASSITGSRNQPQHF. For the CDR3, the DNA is TGTGCCAGTAGTATCACGGGATCACGGAATCAGCCCCAGCATTTT.

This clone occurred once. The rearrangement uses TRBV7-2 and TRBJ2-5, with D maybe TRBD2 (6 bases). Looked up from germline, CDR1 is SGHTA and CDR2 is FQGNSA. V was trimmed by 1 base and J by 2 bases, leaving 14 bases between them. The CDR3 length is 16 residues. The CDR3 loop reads CASSLGEGGGQETQYF. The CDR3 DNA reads TGTGCCAGCAGCTTAGGCGAGGGAGGCGGACAAGAGACCCAGTACTTC.

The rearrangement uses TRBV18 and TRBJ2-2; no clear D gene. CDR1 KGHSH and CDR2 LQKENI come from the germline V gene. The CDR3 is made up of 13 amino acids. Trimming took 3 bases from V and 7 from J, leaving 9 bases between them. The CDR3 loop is CASSPQVDGELFF. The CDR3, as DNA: TGTGCCAGCTCACCGCAGGTAGACGGGGAGCTGTTTTTT.

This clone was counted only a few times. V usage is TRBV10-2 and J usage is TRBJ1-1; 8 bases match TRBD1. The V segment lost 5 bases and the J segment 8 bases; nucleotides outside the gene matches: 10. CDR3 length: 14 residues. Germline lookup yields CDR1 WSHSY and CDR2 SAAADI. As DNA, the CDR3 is TGCGCCAGCAGTTATGACAGGGGCGGTATGGAAGCTTTCTTT. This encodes CASSYDRGGMEAFF.

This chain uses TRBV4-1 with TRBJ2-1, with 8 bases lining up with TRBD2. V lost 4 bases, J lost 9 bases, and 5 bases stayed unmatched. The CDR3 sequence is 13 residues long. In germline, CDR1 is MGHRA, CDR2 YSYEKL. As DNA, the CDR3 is TGCGCCAGCAGCCCCGGGAGGGAAACTGAGCAGTTCTTC. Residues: CASSPGRETEQFF.

The DNA of the CDR3 is TGCAGTGCTAGTCCCCGGACAGGGGGCTTGAACACTGAAGCTTTCTTT. The encoded protein is CSASPRTGGLNTEAFF. The chain couples TRBV20-1 to TRBJ1-1, with 11 bases fitting TRBD1. After removal of 3 bases from V and 0 bases from J, the junction contained 6 bases not matched to a gene. The CDR3 is 16 residues long. The germline V gene has CDR1 DFQATT and CDR2 SNEGSKA (reference sequence).

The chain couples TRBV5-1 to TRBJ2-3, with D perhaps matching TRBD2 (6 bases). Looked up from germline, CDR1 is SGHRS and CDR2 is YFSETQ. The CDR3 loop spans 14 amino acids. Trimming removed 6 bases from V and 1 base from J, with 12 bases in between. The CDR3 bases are TGCGCCAGCACCACACCGGGGGGCACAGATACGCAGTATTTT. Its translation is CASTTPGGTDTQYF. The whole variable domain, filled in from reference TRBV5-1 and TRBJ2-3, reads KAGVTQTPRYLIKTRGQQVTLSCSPISGHRSVSWYQQTPGQGLQFLFEYFSETQRNKGNFPGRFSGRQFSNSRSEMNVSTLELGDSALYLCASTTPGGTDTQYFGPGTRLTVL.

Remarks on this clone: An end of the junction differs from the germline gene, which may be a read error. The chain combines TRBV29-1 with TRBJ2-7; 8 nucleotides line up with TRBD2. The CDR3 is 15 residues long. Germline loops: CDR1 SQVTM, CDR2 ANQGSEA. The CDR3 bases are TGCTACCCCGGGGAAGCGGGAGATCGCATCTACAAGCAGTACTTC. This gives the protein CYPGEAGDRIYKQYF.

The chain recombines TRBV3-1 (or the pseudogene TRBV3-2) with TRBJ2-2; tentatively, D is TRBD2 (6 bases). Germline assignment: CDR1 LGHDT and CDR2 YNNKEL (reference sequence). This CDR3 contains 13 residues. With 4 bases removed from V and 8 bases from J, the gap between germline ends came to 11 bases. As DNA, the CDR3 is TGTGCCAGCAGCCGTCGACTAGGTGGGGAGCTGTTTTTT. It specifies CASSRRLGGELFF.

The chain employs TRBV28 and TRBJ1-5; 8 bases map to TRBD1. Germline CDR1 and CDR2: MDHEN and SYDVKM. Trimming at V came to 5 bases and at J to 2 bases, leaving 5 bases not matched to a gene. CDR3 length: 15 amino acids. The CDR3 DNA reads TGTGCCAGCAGTCCAGGGGGCGCTGGCAATCAGCCCCAGCATTTT. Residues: CASSPGGAGNQPQHF.

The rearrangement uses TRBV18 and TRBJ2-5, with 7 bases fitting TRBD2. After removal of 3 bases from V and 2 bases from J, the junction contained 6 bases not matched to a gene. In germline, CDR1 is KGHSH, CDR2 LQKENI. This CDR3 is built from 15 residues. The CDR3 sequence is CASSPSGAQQETQYF. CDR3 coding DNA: TGTGCCAGCTCACCGAGCGGGGCCCAACAAGAGACCCAGTACTTC.

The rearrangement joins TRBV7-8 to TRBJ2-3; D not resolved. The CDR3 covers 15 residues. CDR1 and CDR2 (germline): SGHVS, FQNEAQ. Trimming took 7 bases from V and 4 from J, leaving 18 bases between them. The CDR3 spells CASNPLGLDADTQYF. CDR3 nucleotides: TGTGCCAGCAACCCCCTCGGCCTAGACGCAGATACGCAGTATTTT.

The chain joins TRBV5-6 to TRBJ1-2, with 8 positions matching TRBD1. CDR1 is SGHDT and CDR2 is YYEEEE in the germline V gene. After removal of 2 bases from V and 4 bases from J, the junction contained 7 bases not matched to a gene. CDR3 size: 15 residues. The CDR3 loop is CASSFRRGPGYGYTF. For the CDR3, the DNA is TGTGCCAGCAGCTTCCGCAGGGGGCCTGGCTATGGCTACACCTTC.

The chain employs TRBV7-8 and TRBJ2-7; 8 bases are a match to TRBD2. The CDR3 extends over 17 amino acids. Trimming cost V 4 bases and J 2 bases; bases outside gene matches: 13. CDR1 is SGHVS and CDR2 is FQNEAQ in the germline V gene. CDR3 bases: TGTGCCAGCAGCTCACAAACTCTAGCGGGTGGGGCCTACGAGCAGTACTTC. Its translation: CASSSQTLAGGAYEQYF.

The CDR3 sequence is CASSLEGRRRNQPQHF. For the CDR3, the DNA is TGTGCCAGCAGTTTAGAAGGGAGGAGGCGCAATCAGCCCCAGCATTTT. This chain connects TRBV27 to TRBJ1-5, with D hard to call. Germline V gene lookup returns CDR1 MNHEY and CDR2 SMNVEV (reference sequence). The V gene lost 2 bases and the J gene lost 2 bases, with 13 bases spanning the gap. The CDR3 runs to 16 residues.

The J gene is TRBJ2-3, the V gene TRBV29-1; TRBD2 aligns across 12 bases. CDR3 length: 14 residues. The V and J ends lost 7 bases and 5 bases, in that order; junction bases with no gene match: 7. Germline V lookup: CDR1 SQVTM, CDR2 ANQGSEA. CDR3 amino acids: CSARGLAGKDTQYF. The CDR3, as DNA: TGCAGCGCTCGTGGACTAGCGGGGAAAGATACGCAGTATTTT.

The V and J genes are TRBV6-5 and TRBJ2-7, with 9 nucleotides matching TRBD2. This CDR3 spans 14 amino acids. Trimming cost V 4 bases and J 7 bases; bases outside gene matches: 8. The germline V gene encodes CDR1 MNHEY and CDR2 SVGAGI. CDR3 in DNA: TGTGCCAGCAGTTGGGTAGCGGGAGAGTTTGAGCAGTACTTC. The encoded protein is CASSWVAGEFEQYF.